This T cell receptor (beta chain) was sequenced for a study of blood T cells in healthy people across ages. J gave up 3 bases and V 3 bases, and 5 bases lay outside the gene matches. The CDR3 extends over 14 amino acids. The germline gives CDR1 MGHRA, CDR2 YSYEKL. Primed by a sample-barcoded 5' primer and a J-beta primer mix, a second PCR proceeded for about 7 to 12 cycles. A single record per CDR3 protein comes from TCRdb applying MiXCR to the 5' RACE reads. The data show around 1,500,000 distinct CDR3 sequences, approximately 30% seen once. What was sequenced was blood. The receptor was isolated from a woman in her 30s in good health. The chain recombines TRBV4-1 with TRBJ2-7; 7 nucleotides align to TRBD1. The CDR3 sequence is CASSQPGQLYEQYF. CDR3 DNA sequence: TGCGCCAGCAGCCAGCCGGGACAGCTCTACGAGCAGTACTTC.